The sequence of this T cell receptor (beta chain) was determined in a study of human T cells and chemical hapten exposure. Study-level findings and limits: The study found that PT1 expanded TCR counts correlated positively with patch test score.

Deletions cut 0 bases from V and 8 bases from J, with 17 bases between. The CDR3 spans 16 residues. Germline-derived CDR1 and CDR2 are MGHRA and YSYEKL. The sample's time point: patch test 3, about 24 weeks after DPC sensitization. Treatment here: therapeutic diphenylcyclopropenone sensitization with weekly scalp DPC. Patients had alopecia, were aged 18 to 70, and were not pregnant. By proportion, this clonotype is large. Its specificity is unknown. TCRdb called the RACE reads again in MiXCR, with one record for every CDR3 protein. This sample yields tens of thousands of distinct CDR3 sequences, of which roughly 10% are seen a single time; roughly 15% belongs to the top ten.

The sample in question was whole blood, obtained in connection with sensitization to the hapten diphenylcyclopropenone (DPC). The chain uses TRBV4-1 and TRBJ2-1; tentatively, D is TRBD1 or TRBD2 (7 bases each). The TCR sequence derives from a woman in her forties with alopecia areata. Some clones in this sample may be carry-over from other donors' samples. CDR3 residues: CASSQDSGGGSYEQFF. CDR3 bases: TGCGCCAGCAGCCAAGACTCAGGGGGGGGATCATATGAGCAGTTCTTC.